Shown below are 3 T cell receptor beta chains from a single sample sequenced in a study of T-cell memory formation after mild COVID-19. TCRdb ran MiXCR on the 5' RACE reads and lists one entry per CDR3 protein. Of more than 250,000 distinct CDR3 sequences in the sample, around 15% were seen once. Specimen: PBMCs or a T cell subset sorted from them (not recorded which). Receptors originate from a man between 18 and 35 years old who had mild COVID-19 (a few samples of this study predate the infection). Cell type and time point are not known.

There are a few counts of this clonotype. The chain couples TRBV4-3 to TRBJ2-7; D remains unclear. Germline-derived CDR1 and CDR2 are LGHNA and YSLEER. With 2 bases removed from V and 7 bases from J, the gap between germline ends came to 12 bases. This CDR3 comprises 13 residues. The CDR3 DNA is TGCGCCAGCAGCCAAACCCCCTCGACAGAGCAGTACGTC. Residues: CASSQTPSTEQYV.

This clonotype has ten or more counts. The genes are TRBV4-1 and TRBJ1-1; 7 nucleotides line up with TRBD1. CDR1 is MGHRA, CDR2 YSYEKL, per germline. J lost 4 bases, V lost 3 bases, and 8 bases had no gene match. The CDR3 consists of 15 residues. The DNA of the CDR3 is TGCGCCAGCAGCCACAGTAGACAGGGAGGCACTGAAGCTTTCTTT. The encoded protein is CASSHSRQGGTEAFF.

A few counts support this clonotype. The CDR3 protein is CAISATSGANIQYF. The CDR3 DNA reads as TGTGCCATCAGTGCAACTAGCGGGGCGAACATTCAGTACTTC. The V call is TRBV10-3, the J call TRBJ2-4, with 10 positions matching TRBD2. CDR1 is ENHRY and CDR2 is SYGVKD in the germline V gene. CDR3 length: 14 amino acids. With V trimmed by 4 bases and J by 7 bases, 4 bases remained unmatched.